The present T cell receptor (beta chain) was sequenced within a study of T cells in localized non-small cell lung cancer. Whole-study results and caveats: Maximal T cell clonality occurred in uninvolved adjacent lung, with tumor ranking below it.

The CDR3 loop spans 15 amino acids. Germline V gives CDR1 KGHSH, CDR2 LQKENI. V dropped 3 bases and J dropped 1 base, with 10 bases sitting between them. Details on this clone: Its cognate antigen is unknown. Different DNA sequences within this sample yield the same CDR3.

Some clones are missing from TCRdb's copy, which holds only in-frame ones; the method was immunoSEQ multiplex PCR. The sample has about 41,000 clones, roughly 86% seen once; the top ten hold about 7%. V gene TRBV18 combines with J gene TRBJ1-5; maybe TRBD1 (5 bases). Specimen: peripheral blood, collected before any cancer treatment. The clonotype was recovered from a woman between 18 and 49 years old with stage III lung adenocarcinoma. CDR3 amino acids: CASSPAGGSNQPQHF. CDR3 coding DNA: TGTGCCAGCTCACCGGCGGGGGGGAGCAATCAGCCCCAGCATTTT.